Shown below are 15 T cell receptor beta chains from a single sample sequenced in a study of OX40 agonist ivuxolimab in advanced cancers. The protocol was immunoSEQ multiplex PCR, while the TCRdb copy is restricted to in-frame clones and leaves out a portion. This table holds fewer than 45,000 clones, 65% to 85% found once. The sample here was CD4+ or CD8+ T cells sorted from blood, taken in a trial of the OX40 agonist ivuxolimab. The origin of the receptors is an adult with an advanced solid tumor such as melanoma, head and neck, liver or kidney cancer.

The chain employs TRBV4-1 and TRBJ2-7; possibly TRBD1 or TRBD2 for D (6 bases each). Trimming stripped 6 bases from V and 3 bases from J, with 21 bases between. This CDR3 has 16 residues. Looked up from germline, CDR1 is MGHRA and CDR2 is YSYEKL. The CDR3 DNA reads TGCGCCAGCAGGAGGGCTCCCTACAGGGACTTCTACGAGCAGTACTTC. This sequence encodes CASRRAPYRDFYEQYF.

The J gene is TRBJ1-1, the V gene TRBV5-4, with TRBD1 matching over 9 bases. Germline V lookup: CDR1 SGHNT, CDR2 YYREEE (reference sequence). J gave up 3 bases and V 2 bases, and 8 bases lay outside the gene matches. This CDR3 comprises 16 residues. Here the CDR3 reads CASSFAATGGYTEAFF. In nucleotides, the CDR3 is TGTGCCAGCAGCTTCGCTGCGACAGGGGGATACACTGAAGCTTTCTTT. The entire variable domain, with the rest obtained from reference TRBV5-4 and TRBJ1-1, is as follows: ETGVTQSPTHLIKTRGQQVTLRCSSQSGHNTVSWYQQALGQGPQFIFQYYREEENGRGNFPPRFSGLQFPNYSSELNVNALELDDSALYLCASSFAATGGYTEAFFGQGTRLTVV.

The CDR3 nucleotides read TGTGCTAGTGGTTCAAACCCCGGGACAGGGCGTTCGATGAACACTGAAGCTTTCTTT. Translating gives CASGSNPGTGRSMNTEAFF. V usage is TRBV12-5 and J usage is TRBJ1-1; 9 bases are a match to TRBD1. The CDR3 consists of 19 residues. The junction had 15 bases not matched to a gene; V was cut back by 4 bases and J by 0 bases. CDR1 is LGHNT and CDR2 is FRNRAP in the germline V gene. Full variable domain (remainder filled in from reference TRBV12-5 and TRBJ1-1): DARVTQTPRHKVTEMGQEVTMRCQPILGHNTVFWYRQTMMQGLELLAYFRNRAPLDDSGMPKDRFSAEMPDATLATLKIQPSEPRDSAVYFCASGSNPGTGRSMNTEAFFGQGTRLTVV.

The V and J genes are TRBV7-8 and TRBJ2-3; 10 positions agree with TRBD2. Germline lookup yields CDR1 SGHVS and CDR2 FQNEAQ. CDR3 length: 18 amino acids. Unmatched junction bases numbered 18, after V lost 5 bases and J lost 7 bases. CDR3: CASSPALPASGRLNTQYF. The CDR3, as DNA: TGTGCCAGCAGCCCAGCCCTCCCCGCTAGCGGGAGATTGAATACGCAGTATTTT.

A word on this clone: At one boundary the junction diverges from the germline segment, which might be a read error. This sequence joins TRBV11-2 and TRBJ2-1; 9 positions agree with TRBD2. The CDR3 runs 16 residues. Germline V gives CDR1 SGHAT, CDR2 FQNNGV. The DNA for the CDR3 is TGTGCCGGCAGCCGACTTAGCGGGAGAGCTAACAATGAGCAGTTCTTC. Translation gives CAGSRLSGRANNEQFF.

The rearrangement uses TRBV19 and TRBJ2-3, with a possible D match to TRBD2 (6 bases). The V end was cut by 11 bases, the J end by 1 base, with 13 bases between. The CDR3 consists of 13 residues. Germline V gives CDR1 LNHDA, CDR2 SQIVND (reference sequence). The CDR3 here is CAVGSGGTDTQYF. CDR3 nucleotide sequence: TGTGCCGTCGGCTCGGGGGGCACAGATACGCAGTATTTT.

The J gene is TRBJ1-1, the V gene TRBV29-1; D remains ambiguous. The CDR3 is made up of 12 amino acids. V gave up 4 bases and J gave up 2 bases, with 8 bases separating them. Per the germline V gene, CDR1 is SQVTM and CDR2 is ANQGSEA. Here the CDR3 DNA reads TGCAGCGTTGCTAACAGCAACACTGAAGCTTTCTTT. This codes for CSVANSNTEAFF. Full variable domain (outside the CDR3, taken from reference TRBV29-1 and TRBJ1-1): SAVISQKPSRDICQRGTSLTIQCQVDSQVTMMFWYRQQPGQSLTLIATANQGSEATYESGFVIDKFPISRPNLTFSTLTVSNMSPEDSSIYLCSVANSNTEAFFGQGTRLTVV.

The chain links TRBV7-2 to TRBJ1-2; 8 nucleotides align to TRBD1. Germline-derived CDR1 and CDR2 are SGHTA and FQGNSA. CDR3 length: 15 residues. J lost 3 bases, V lost 4 bases, and 7 bases had no gene match. In nucleotides, the CDR3 is TGTGCCAGCAGCTCATACAGGGGGGCTGACTATGGCTACACCTTC. The encoded protein is CASSSYRGADYGYTF.

This chain uses TRBV9 with TRBJ1-1; maybe TRBD1 (5 bases). Germline V CDR1 and CDR2: SGDLS, YYNGEE. With 3 bases removed from V and 4 bases from J, the gap between germline ends came to 19 bases. The CDR3 spans 16 residues. The CDR3 region has the DNA TGTGCCAGCAGCGAACGTAGGGGCGGGGGAGGCACTGAAGCTTTCTTT. Protein product: CASSERRGGGGTEAFF. Supplemented by reference TRBV9 and TRBJ1-1, the full variable domain reads DSGVTQTPKHLITATGQRVTLRCSPRSGDLSVYWYQQSLDQGLQFLIQYYNGEERAKGNILERFSAQQFPDLHSELNLSSLELGDSALYFCASSERRGGGGTEAFFGQGTRLTVV.

V gene TRBV10-3 combines with J gene TRBJ2-1; D is unclear. The CDR3 covers 11 residues. CDR1 and CDR2 from the germline V gene are ENHRY and SYGVKD. The ends were cut back, 8 bases at V and 2 bases at J, with 4 bases in the middle. CDR3 nucleotides: TGTGCCATCGAAGCCTACAATGAGCAGTTCTTC. Its protein product is CAIEAYNEQFF.

This sequence joins TRBV27 and TRBJ2-1; possible D gene TRBD2, 5 bases. Between the trimmed V and J ends, which lost 7 bases and 5 bases, there was a span of 15 bases. This CDR3 contains 14 residues. Germline CDR1 reads MNHEY; CDR2 reads SMNVEV (reference sequence). In DNA, the CDR3 is TGTGCCAGCACCCTTCTCGACGGGAACAATGAGCAGTTCTTC. Its translation is CASTLLDGNNEQFF.

The chain has TRBV29-1 and TRBJ1-4; 7 positions match TRBD1. V gave up 1 base and J gave up 10 bases; unmatched junction bases: 6. The germline V gene has CDR1 SQVTM and CDR2 ANQGSEA. The CDR3 extends over 13 amino acids. The CDR3 region is CSVEVTGKGKLFF. For the CDR3, the DNA is TGCAGCGTTGAAGTGACAGGGAAAGGAAAACTGTTTTTT.

Details on this clone: Germline and junction disagree at one end, which may indicate a read error. The V gene is TRBV10-2, the J gene TRBJ2-7; perhaps D is TRBD1 or TRBD2 (5 bases each). This CDR3 contains 12 residues. CDR1 is WSHSY, CDR2 SAAADI, per germline. The CDR3 DNA sequence: TGTGCCAGCAGTTCTGGGGGATACGAGCAGTACTTC. This codes for CASSSGGYEQYF.

This clone has a single count. This rearrangement joins TRBV4-2 to TRBJ1-1; D unclear. Trimming shortened V by 5 bases and J by 0 bases, and 13 bases separated the two germline ends. Germline values: CDR1 LGHNA, CDR2 YNFKEQ. The CDR3 spans 15 residues. The CDR3 DNA is TGTGCCAGCAGCTTCGTGTCTGGGTTGAACACTGAAGCTTTCTTT. It codes for CASSFVSGLNTEAFF.

V usage is TRBV7-6 and J usage is TRBJ2-3; TRBD2 might be the D (6 bases). CDR1 is SGHVS and CDR2 is FNYEAQ in the germline V gene. The V gene lost 6 bases and the J gene lost 6 bases, with 13 bases spanning the gap. The CDR3 spans 13 residues. This chain's CDR3 is CASRTSGRDTQYF. CDR3 bases: TGTGCCAGCAGGACCAGCGGGCGGGATACGCAGTATTTT.